This T cell receptor beta chain was retrieved from a study of early T cells in non-severe SARS-CoV-2 infection. V lost 5 bases and J 2 bases, leaving 1 base between the germline ends. This CDR3 spans 12 amino acids. Germline V lookup: CDR1 MNHEY, CDR2 SMNVEV (reference sequence). TCRdb itself ran the 5' RACE reads through MiXCR, one entry per CDR3 protein. The table shows about 77,000 distinct CDR3 sequences, with 8.5% to 10% occurring only once. This clonotype was observed a few times. The clonotype was recovered from an adult who was a healthcare worker with PCR-confirmed SARS-CoV-2 infection or an uninfected control (not recorded which). Material: whole blood. The rearrangement joins TRBV27 to TRBJ2-6; D remains unclear. This chain's CDR3 is CASSPGANVLTF. CDR3 nucleotides: TGTGCCAGCAGTCCTGGGGCCAACGTCCTGACTTTC. Full variable domain (rest looked up from reference TRBV27 and TRBJ2-6): EAQVTQNPRYLITVTGKKLTVTCSQNMNHEYMSWYRQDPGLGLRQIYYSMNVEVTDKGDVPEGYKVSRKEKRNFPLILESPSPNQTSLYFCASSPGANVLTFGAGSRLTVL.